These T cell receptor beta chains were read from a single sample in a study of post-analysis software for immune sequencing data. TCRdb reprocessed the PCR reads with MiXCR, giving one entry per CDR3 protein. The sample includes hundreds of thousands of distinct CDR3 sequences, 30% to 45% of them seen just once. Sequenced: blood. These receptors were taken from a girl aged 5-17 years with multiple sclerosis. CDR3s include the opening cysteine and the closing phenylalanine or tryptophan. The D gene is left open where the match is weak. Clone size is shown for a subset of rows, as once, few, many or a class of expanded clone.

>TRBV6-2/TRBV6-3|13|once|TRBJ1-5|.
CASSYVGNQPQHF
TGTGCCAGCAGTTACGTGGGAAATCAGCCCCAGCATTTT
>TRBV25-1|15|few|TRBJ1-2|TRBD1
CASSGTSTGLGGYTF
TGTGCCAGCAGTGGGACCTCGACAGGGTTAGGTGGCTACACCTTC
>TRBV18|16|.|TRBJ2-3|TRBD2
CASSPPAGASTDTQYF
TGTGCCAGCTCACCTCCAGCGGGGGCTAGCACAGATACGCAGTATTTT
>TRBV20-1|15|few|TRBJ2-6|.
CSASDLGSGANVLTF
TGCAGTGCTAGTGACCTGGGCTCTGGGGCCAACGTCCTGACTTTC
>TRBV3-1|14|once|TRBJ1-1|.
CASSQQGVSALAFF
TGTGCCAGCAGCCAGCAAGGGGTGTCTGCCCTAGCTTTCTTT
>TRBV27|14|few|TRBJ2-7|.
CASKEGENVYEQYF
TGTGCCAGCAAGGAGGGGGAGAACGTCTACGAGCAGTACTTC
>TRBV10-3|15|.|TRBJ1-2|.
CAISGSMDVNYGYTF
TGTGCCATCAGCGGGTCGATGGATGTGAACTATGGCTACACCTTC
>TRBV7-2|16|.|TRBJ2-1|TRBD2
CASSMRTSGGYNEQFF
TGTGCCAGCAGCATGCGGACTAGCGGGGGGTACAATGAGCAGTTCTTC
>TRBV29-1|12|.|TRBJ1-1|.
CSAEGSGTEAFF
TGCAGCGCAGAGGGGAGTGGAACTGAAGCTTTCTTT
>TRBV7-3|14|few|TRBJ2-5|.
CASSSGTPGETQYF
TGTGCCAGCAGCTCCGGGACTCCGGGGGAGACCCAGTACTTC
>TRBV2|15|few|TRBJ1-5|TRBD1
CASREGRGQRQPQHF
TGTGCCAGCAGGGAAGGTAGGGGGCAGCGACAGCCCCAGCATTTT
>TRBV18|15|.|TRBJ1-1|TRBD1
CASSPGQGLETEAFF
TGTGCCAGCTCACCGGGACAGGGGTTGGAAACTGAAGCTTTCTTT
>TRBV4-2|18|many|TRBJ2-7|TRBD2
CASSQDVGYGGGDYEQYF
TGTGCCAGCAGCCAAGATGTTGGATATGGCGGGGGGGATTACGAGCAGTACTTC
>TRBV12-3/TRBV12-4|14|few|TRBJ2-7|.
CASSWTAYSYEQYF
TGTGCCAGCAGTTGGACAGCCTACTCCTACGAGCAGTACTTC
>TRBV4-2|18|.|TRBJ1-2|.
CASSQESVSGEKRGGYTF
TGTGCCAGCAGCCAAGAATCTGTGTCCGGCGAAAAGAGGGGAGGCTACACCTTC
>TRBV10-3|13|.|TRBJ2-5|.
CAIGAGATETQYF
TGTGCCATCGGTGCGGGGGCCACGGAGACCCAGTACTTC
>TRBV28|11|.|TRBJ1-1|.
CACRRGTEAFF
TGTGCCTGCCGTAGGGGCACTGAAGCTTTCTTT
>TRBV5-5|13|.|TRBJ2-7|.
CASSLEAGVEQYF
TGTGCCAGCAGCTTGGAGGCAGGGGTCGAGCAGTACTTC
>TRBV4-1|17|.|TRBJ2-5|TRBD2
CASSQGRIAGPQETQYF
TGCGCCAGCAGCCAAGGAAGAATAGCGGGGCCGCAAGAGACCCAGTACTTC
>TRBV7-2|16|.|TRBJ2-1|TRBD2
CASSLVSGGFYNEQFF
TGTGCCAGCAGCTTAGTTAGCGGGGGTTTCTACAATGAGCAGTTCTTC
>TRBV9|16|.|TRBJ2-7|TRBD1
CASSVEGQGSPYEQYF
TGTGCCAGCAGCGTTGAGGGACAGGGGTCCCCCTACGAGCAGTACTTC
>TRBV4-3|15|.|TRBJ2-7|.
CASSQLQGVRFEQYF
TGCGCCAGCAGCCAGCTACAGGGAGTACGTTTCGAGCAGTACTTC
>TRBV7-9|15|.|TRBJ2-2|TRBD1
CARSFSGGGTGELFF
TGTGCCCGCAGCTTTTCAGGGGGCGGCACCGGGGAGCTGTTTTTT
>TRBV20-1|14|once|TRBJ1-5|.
CSARDEKGEKPQHF
TGCAGTGCTAGAGATGAGAAAGGAGAGAAGCCCCAGCATTTT
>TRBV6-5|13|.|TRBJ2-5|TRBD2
CASRDQAGGTQYF
TGTGCCAGCAGAGACCAGGCGGGGGGGACCCAGTACTTC
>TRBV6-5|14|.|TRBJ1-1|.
CASSYEDSPVQAFF
TGTGCCAGCAGTTACGAGGACAGCCCCGTCCAAGCTTTCTTT
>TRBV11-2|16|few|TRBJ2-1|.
CASSPRGASSYNEQFF
TGTGCCAGCAGCCCTAGGGGGGCTAGCTCCTACAATGAGCAGTTCTTC
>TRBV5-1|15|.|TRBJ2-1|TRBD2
CASSDLAGDYNEQFF
TGCGCCAGCAGCGACCTAGCGGGGGATTACAATGAGCAGTTCTTC
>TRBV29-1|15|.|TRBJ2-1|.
CSVGGYYRGYNEQFF
TGCAGCGTTGGGGGATATTACCGGGGCTACAATGAGCAGTTCTTC
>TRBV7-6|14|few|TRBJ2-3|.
CASSLWGREDTQYF
TGTGCCAGCAGCTTATGGGGGCGTGAGGATACGCAGTATTTT
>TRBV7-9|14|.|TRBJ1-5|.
CASSSGRENQPQHF
TGTGCCAGCAGCTCCGGCAGGGAGAATCAGCCCCAGCATTTT
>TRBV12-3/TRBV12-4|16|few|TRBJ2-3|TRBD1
CASSSPDRGGTDTQYF
TGTGCCAGCAGTTCACCTGACAGGGGGGGCACAGATACGCAGTATTTT